The T cell receptor (beta chain) described here comes from a study of OX40 agonist ivuxolimab in advanced cancers. At the level of the study: A diagnosis of hepatocellular carcinoma, melanoma, renal cell or head and neck cancer was present in dose-escalation patients.

Method: immunoSEQ multiplex PCR; TCRdb's copy keeps in-frame clones and lacks some. The repertoire holds 40,000 to 55,000 clones, with 80% to 95% as singletons. This CDR3 has 16 residues. The ends were cut back, 1 base at V and 7 bases at J, with 17 bases in the middle. Germline V CDR1 and CDR2: LNHDA, SQIVND (reference sequence). The V call is TRBV19, the J call TRBJ2-1; a possible D gene is TRBD1 (5 bases). The input for sequencing was CD4+ or CD8+ T cells sorted from blood, taken in a trial of the OX40 agonist ivuxolimab. The source is an adult with an advanced solid tumor such as melanoma, head and neck, liver or kidney cancer. CDR3 bases: TGTGCCAGTAGTATAGGGGGCCTTACGGTGGGGAATGAGCAGTTCTTC. Its protein is CASSIGGLTVGNEQFF.